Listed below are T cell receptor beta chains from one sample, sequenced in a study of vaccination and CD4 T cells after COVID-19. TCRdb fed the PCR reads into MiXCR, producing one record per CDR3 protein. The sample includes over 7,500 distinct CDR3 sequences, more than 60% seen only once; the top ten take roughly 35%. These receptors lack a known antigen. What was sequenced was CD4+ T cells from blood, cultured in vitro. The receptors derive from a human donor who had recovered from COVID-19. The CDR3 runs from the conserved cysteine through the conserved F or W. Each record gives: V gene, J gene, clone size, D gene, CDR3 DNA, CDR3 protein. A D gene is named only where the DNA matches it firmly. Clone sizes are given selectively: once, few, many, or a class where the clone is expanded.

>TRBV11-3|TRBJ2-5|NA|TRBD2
TGTGCCAGCAGCACACTAGCGCGACAAGAGACCCAGTACTTC
CASSTLARQETQYF
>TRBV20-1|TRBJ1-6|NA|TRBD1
TGCAGTGCTGCCGGGACAGGGAATTCACCCCTCCACTTT
CSAAGTGNSPLHF
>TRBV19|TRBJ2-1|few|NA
TGTGCCAGTAGTGGGGGGATTAACAATGAGCAGTTCTTC
CASSGGINNEQFF
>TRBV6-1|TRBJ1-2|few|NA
TGTGCCAGCAGTGAAGGGGGGGACCGTGGCTACACCTTC
CASSEGGDRGYTF
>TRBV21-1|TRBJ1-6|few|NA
TGTGCCAGCAGCAAAAGTACGACAGCTAATTCACCCCTCCACTTT
CASSKSTTANSPLHF
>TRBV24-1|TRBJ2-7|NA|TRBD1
TGTGCCACCAGTGATGCCGGGACAGGCGGCTACGAGCAGTACTTC
CATSDAGTGGYEQYF
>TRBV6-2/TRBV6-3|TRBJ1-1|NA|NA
TGTGCCAGCAGGACAGCGAACACTGAAGCTTTCTTT
CASRTANTEAFF
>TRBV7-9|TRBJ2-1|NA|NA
TGTGCCAGCAGCCACTACAGGGATAACTACAATGAGCAGTTCTTC
CASSHYRDNYNEQFF
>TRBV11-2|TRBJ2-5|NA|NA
TGTGCCAGCAGCTTAGATCGAGGGGGAGAGACCCAGTACTTC
CASSLDRGGETQYF
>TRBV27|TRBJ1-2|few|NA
TGTGCCAGCAGTTTAACAGGTTTGGGTGGCTACACCTTC
CASSLTGLGGYTF
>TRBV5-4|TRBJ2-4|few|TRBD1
TGTGCCAGCAGCCGGACCCAGGGGGACATTCAGTACTTC
CASSRTQGDIQYF
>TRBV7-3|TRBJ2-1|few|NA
TGTGCCAGCAGCTTAACAACCTACAATGAGCAGTTCTTC
CASSLTTYNEQFF
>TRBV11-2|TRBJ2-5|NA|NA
TGTGCCAGCAGCTGGGGGACCCAAGAGACCCAGTACTTC
CASSWGTQETQYF
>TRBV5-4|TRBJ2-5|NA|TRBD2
TGTGCCAGCAGCCCTGGACTAGCGGAGGCTGGGACCCAGTACTTC
CASSPGLAEAGTQYF
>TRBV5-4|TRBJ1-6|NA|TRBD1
TGTGCCAGCAGTTTACAGGGGGGATTTAATTCACCCCTCCACTTT
CASSLQGGFNSPLHF
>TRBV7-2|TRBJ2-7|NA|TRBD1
TGTGCCAGCAGCTTTCCTCCCGGGACAGGGAACGGCGAGCAGTACTTC
CASSFPPGTGNGEQYF
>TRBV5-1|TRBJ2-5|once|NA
TGCGCCAGCAGCTTAGCGACAGAGGGAGAGACCCAGTACTTC
CASSLATEGETQYF
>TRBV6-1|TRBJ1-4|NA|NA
TGTGCCAGCAGTACCGGGCAGGGGGAAAAACTGTTTTTT
CASSTGQGEKLFF
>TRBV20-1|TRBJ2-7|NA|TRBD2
TGCAGTGCTAGGGGGGCTAGCGGGAACTACGAGCAGTACTTC
CSARGASGNYEQYF
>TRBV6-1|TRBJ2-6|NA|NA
TGTGCCAGCAGTGGCCAGAGCTCTGGGGCCAACGTCCTGACTTTC
CASSGQSSGANVLTF
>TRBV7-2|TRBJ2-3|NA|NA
TGTGCCAGCAGCCTGGGGGGGGCGCAAGATACGCAGTATTTT
CASSLGGAQDTQYF
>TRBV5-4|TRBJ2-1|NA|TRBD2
TGTGCCAGCAGCTTAGCCGGGACTAGCGGGAGAAATGAGCAGTTCTTC
CASSLAGTSGRNEQFF
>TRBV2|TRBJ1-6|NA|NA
TGTGCCAGCAGTGATACCGACTATAATTCACCCCTCCACTTT
CASSDTDYNSPLHF
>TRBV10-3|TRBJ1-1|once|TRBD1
TGTGCCAACGCCCGGGACAGGGAGGCTGAAGCTTTCTTT
CANARDREAEAFF
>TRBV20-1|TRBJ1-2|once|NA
TGCAGTGCTAGAGTTAACTATGGCTACACCTTC
CSARVNYGYTF
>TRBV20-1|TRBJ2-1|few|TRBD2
TGCAGTGCTTTGACTAGCGGTGGGGACAATGAGCAGTTCTTC
CSALTSGGDNEQFF
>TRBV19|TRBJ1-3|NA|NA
TGTGCCAGTATCGGGGATGGGGGAAACACCATATATTTT
CASIGDGGNTIYF
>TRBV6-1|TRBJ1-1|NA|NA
TGTGCCAGCATAGCAGGATGGGTCGAGAACACTGAAGCTTTCTTT
CASIAGWVENTEAFF
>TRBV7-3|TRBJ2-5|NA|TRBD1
TGTGCCAGCAGTCCCGGGGACAGGGACCAAGAGACCCAGTACTTC
CASSPGDRDQETQYF
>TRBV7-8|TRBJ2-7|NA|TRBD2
TGTGCCAGCAGCCTAGCGGGGGGCTCCTACGAGCAGTACTTC
CASSLAGGSYEQYF
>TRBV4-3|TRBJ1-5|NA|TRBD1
TGCGCCAGCAGCCAGGAGGACAGGGGGAATCAGCCCCAGCATTTT
CASSQEDRGNQPQHF
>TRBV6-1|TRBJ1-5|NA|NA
TGTGCCAGCACCCCCCCTGCAGGGGCCAATCAGCCCCAGCATTTT
CASTPPAGANQPQHF
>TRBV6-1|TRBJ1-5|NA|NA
TGTGCCAGCAGTGGGGACATGCTTAATCAGCCCCAGCATTTT
CASSGDMLNQPQHF
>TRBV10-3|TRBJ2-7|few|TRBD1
TGTGCCATCAGTGAGCCCCCGGGACAGTACTACGAGCAGTACTTC
CAISEPPGQYYEQYF
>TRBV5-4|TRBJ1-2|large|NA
TGTGCCAGCAGCTCTACAACTCTAAACTATGGCTACACCTTC
CASSSTTLNYGYTF
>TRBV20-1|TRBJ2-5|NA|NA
TGCAGTGCTCCCGGCGGGGAGACCCAGTACTTC
CSAPGGETQYF
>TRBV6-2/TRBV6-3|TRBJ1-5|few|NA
TGTGCCAGCAGGGCCACAGGGAGGAATCAGCCCCAGCATTTT
CASRATGRNQPQHF
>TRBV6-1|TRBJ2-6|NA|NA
TGTGCCACCACCCGGGACTCTGGGGCCAACGTCCTGACTTTC
CATTRDSGANVLTF
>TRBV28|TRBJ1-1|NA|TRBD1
TGTGCCAGCAGTTCAGGGGGCTATGGCGTGGGCACTGAAGCTTTCTTT
CASSSGGYGVGTEAFF
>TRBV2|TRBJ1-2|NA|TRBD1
TGTGCCAGCCAAATGACCATCGGGACAGGGGAAGGCTACACCTTC
CASQMTIGTGEGYTF
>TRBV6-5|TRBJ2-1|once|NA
TGTGCCAGCAGTTACCTCTGGGAAAATGAGCAGTTCTTC
CASSYLWENEQFF
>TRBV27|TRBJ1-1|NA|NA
TGTGCCAGCGGAGGACAGATCAACACTGAAGCTTTCTTT
CASGGQINTEAFF
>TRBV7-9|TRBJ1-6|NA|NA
TGTGCCAGCAGCTTAGCTTACAGAAATTCACCCCTCCACTTT
CASSLAYRNSPLHF
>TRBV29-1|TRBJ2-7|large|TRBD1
TGCAGCGTTGAAGGCCCCCTGGGACAGGGGGCCTACGAGCAGTACTTC
CSVEGPLGQGAYEQYF
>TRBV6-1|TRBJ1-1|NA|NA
TGTGCCAGCAGCTCCGTGGGGGGTACCACTGAAGCTTTCTTT
CASSSVGGTTEAFF
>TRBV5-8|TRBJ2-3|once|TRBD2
TGTGCCAGCAGCTTCCGTCCTAGCGGGAAGAGCACAGATACGCAGTATTTT
CASSFRPSGKSTDTQYF
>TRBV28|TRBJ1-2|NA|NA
TGTGCCAGCAGTCCCCCGGGTGCTACTAACTATGGCTACACCTTC
CASSPPGATNYGYTF
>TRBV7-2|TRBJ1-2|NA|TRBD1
TGTGCCAGCAGCAAACAGGGGAGGGATGGCTACACCTTC
CASSKQGRDGYTF
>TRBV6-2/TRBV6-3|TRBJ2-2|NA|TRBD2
TGTGCCAGCAGTTACCTTGGACTAGCGGGGGGCACGAGGTCCGGGGAGCTGTTTTTT
CASSYLGLAGGTRSGELFF